The clone carrying this TCR beta chain was counted many times. Its matching antigen is unknown. The record originates from a study of metastatic and nonmetastatic thyroid tumors. The wider study: Both malignant and benign thyroid patients supplied peripheral blood and tumor or nodule tissue samples, across which the repertoires of these patients were then compared. Study-wide points: Within blood and tumor, benign nodules reportedly had significantly lower TCR beta diversity than malignant thyroid tumors did.

From germline, CDR1 is SGDLS and CDR2 YYNGEE. The CDR3 length is 13 residues. Trimming cost V 3 bases and J 2 bases; bases outside gene matches: 1. Source study methods: The study's classifier, a distant-metastasis tool for papillary thyroid cancer, was built using CDR3 differences across clinicopathological groups. TCRdb called clones again from the PCR reads with MiXCR. For this entry, the V and J calls and clone size follow TCRdb and not the study's own pipeline. The sample consists of over 45,000 clones, less than 25% of them appearing once. There were no patients who had received any treatment before thyroid surgery.

This rearrangement joins TRBV9 to TRBJ1-1; 7 nucleotides agree with TRBD1. This receptor was taken from a male donor with papillary thyroid cancer or a benign thyroid nodule (not recorded which). Some clones in this sample may be carry-over from other donors' samples. The sample comprised blood. CDR3 amino acids: CASSGQGNTEAFF. The CDR3 DNA follows: TGTGCCAGCAGCGGACAGGGAAACACTGAAGCTTTCTTT.